Described below is a single TCR beta chain sequence and its context. Its target antigen remains unknown. No base quality information exists; no much larger clone differs at one position. RNA was extracted using the RNeasy kit, and 0.5 to 1 microgram was reverse transcribed with random hexamers. The immunoSEQ multiplex PCR assay, which covers 54 Vbeta and 13 Jbeta segments, was used to amplify TCR beta CDR3 regions. Bias from PCR amplification was corrected by using a synthetic template baseline for primer optimization and for computational correction. The original methods were these. Reads were annotated to V, D and J genes according to IMGT and were analyzed with immunoSEQ Analyzer, with only productive sequences retained. To calculate clonality, Shannon entropy was normalized by log2 of the number of productive unique sequences and then subtracted from one. For each patient and control, public and private clones were evaluated within the 100 most prevalent clones. Susac-specific clones were defined as absent from healthy and MS cohorts, over a thousand published viral clones and other ImmuneACCESS disease sequences. TCRdb reanalyzed the raw reads on its own, using fastp at Q25 for trimming and MiXCR for clone calling, and kept in-frame beta chains. All rows with the same CDR3 protein become a single entry with the most common DNA and genes. V and J calls and clone size were set by TCRdb, not the authors. Present in this sample are about 85,000 distinct CDR3 sequences, roughly 94% of which were seen just once. The ten top clones hold roughly 0.5% of the sample.

High-throughput TCR beta sequencing profiled peripheral blood CD8+ and CD4+ T cells from healthy donors, Susac syndrome patients and multiple sclerosis patients. Recently defined diagnostic criteria for definite or probable disease were met by the Susac syndrome patients. Bulk CD8+ and CD4+ T cells were purified magnetically by negative isolation, whereas CD8+ TEMRA cells were enriched by FACS. Blood was drawn into EDTA tubes, processed within 24 hours, and PBMCs were isolated by density gradient centrifugation. PBMCs intended for TCR sequencing were frozen in liquid nitrogen and were later thawed in a 37 degrees C water bath. The sorted or isolated CD4+, CD8+ and CD8+ TEMRA cells reached a purity of at least 90%. The source of the sample is a study of CD8 T cells in Susac syndrome (dated by TCRdb to the late 2010s). General notes on the study: Among the sequenced Susac syndrome patients, over five had clinically active disease and eight or nine were in clinical remission. Clonality of the CD8+ T cell repertoire was compared between about a dozen healthy donors, about 14 Susac syndrome patients and under 19 multiple sclerosis patients. At blood withdrawal, Susac syndrome patients were either therapy-naive, taking corticosteroids (in some cases with IVIg as well), or taking IVIg alone. The study used repertoire sequencing to test whether antigen drove CD8+ T cell activation and differentiation in Susac syndrome. Broad study findings and their caveats: The TCR sequencing and HLA analysis was acknowledged to have included a relatively small number of individuals. Susac syndrome CD8+ repertoires showed clonal expansion, highest in CD8+ TEMRA cells and greater in clinically active than remitting patients. Looking at Susac-specific public clones, the researchers identified some 16 in the total CD8+ repertoire and roughly 5 in the CD8+ TEMRA repertoire.

The V and J ends are trimmed by 6 bases and 4 bases, leaving 6 bases between them. Taken from the germline V gene (reference sequence), the CDR1 and CDR2 loops are SEHNR and FQNEAQ. Its CDR3 holds 11 amino acids, cysteine through phenylalanine. CDR3 DNA only is kept here, 33 bases in frame from base 1. The source material was CD8+ T cells from PBMCs. In this chain, TRBV7-9 is recombined with TRBJ1-2, with the D gene uncertain. The receptor comes from a human donor with Susac syndrome. The bases read TGTGCCAGCAGGGACCTCTATGGCTACACCTTC. Its protein is CASRDLYGYTF.